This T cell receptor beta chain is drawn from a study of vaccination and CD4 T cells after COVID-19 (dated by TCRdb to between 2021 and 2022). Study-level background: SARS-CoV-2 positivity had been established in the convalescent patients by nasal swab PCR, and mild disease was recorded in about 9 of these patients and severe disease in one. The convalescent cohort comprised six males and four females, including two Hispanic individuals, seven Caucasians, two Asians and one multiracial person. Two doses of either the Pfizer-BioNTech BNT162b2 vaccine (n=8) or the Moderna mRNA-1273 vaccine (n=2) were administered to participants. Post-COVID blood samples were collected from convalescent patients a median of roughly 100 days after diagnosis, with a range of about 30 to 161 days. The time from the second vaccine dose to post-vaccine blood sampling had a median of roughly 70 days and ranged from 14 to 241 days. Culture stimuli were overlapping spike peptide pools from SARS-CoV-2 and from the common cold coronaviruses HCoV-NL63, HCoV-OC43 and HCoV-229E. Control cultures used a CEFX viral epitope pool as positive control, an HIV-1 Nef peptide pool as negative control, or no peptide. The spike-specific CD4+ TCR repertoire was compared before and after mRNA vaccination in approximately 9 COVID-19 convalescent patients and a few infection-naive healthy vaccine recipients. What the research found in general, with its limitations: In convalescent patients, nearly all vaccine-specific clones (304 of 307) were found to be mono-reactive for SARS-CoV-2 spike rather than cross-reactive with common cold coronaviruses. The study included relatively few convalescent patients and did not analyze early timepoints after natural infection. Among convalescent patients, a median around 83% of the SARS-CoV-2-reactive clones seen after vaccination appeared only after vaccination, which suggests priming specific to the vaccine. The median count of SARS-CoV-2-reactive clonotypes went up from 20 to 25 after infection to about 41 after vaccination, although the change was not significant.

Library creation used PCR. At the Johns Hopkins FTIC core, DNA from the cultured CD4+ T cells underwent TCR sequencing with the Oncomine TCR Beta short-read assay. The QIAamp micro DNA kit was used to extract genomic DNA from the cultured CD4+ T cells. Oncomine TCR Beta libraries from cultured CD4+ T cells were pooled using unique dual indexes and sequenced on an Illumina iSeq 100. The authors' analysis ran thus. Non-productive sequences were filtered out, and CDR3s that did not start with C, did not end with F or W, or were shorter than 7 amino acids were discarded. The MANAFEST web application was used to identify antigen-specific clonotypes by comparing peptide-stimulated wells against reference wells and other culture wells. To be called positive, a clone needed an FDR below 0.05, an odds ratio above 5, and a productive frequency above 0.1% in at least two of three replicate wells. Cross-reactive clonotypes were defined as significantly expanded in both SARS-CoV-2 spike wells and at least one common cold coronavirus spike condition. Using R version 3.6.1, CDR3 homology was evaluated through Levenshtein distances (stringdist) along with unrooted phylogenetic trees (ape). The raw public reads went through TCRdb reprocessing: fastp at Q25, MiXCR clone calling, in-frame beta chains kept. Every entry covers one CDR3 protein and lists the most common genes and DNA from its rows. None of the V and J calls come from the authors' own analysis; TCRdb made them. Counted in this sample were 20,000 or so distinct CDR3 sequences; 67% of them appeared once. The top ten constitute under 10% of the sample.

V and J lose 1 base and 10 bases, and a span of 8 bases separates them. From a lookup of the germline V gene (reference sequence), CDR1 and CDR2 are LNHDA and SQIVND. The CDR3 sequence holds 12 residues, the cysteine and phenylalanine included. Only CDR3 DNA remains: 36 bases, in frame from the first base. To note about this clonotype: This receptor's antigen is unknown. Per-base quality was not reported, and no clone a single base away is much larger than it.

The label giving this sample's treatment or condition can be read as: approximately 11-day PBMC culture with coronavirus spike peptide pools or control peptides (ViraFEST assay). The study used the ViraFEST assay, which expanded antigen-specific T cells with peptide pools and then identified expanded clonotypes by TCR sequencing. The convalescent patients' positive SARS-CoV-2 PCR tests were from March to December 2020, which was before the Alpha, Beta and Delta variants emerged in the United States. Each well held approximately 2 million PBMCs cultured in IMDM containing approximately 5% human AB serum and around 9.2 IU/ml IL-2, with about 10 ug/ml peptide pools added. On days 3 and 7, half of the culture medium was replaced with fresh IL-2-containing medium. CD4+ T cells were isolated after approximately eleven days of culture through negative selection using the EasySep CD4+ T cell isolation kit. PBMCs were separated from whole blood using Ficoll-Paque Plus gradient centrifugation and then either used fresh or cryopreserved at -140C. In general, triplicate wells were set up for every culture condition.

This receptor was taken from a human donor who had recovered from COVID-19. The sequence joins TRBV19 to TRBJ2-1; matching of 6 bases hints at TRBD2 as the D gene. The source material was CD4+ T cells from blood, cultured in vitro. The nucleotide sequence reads TGTGCCAGTAGTATAGCCCGGGAGGAGCAGTTCTTC. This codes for CASSIAREEQFF.